This T cell receptor beta chain came from a study of blood T cells in healthy people across ages. Turning to this clonotype: Its antigen is unidentified.

The CDR3 is made up of 12 amino acids. Germline V lookup: CDR1 SGHRS, CDR2 YFSETQ. The J segment lost 7 bases and the V segment lost 4 bases, leaving 4 bases of the junction unmatched. Primers used in a second PCR of about 6 to 12 cycles were a sample-barcoded 5' primer and a J-beta primer mix. CDR3-containing paired-end reads numbered at least 2.5 million in each sample. MiXCR, run by TCRdb on the 5' RACE reads, gives a single entry per CDR3 protein. This table has about 2 million distinct CDR3 sequences, about 49% appearing once. Whole-study findings and limits: Age showed a roughly linear inverse relationship with TCR beta diversity per million T cells.

The V and J genes are TRBV5-1 and TRBJ1-2; 7 positions agree with TRBD1. The TCR comes from a woman aged 40 to 50 in good health. The sequencing sample was made of blood. The CDR3 spells CASSPGTVGYTF. The DNA of the CDR3 is TGCGCCAGCAGCCCCGGGACAGTTGGCTACACCTTC.